This TCR beta chain derives from a study of T cell responses to AZD1222 COVID-19 vaccine. In the case of this clone: Its antigen is unknown.

The CDR3 is made up of 16 amino acids. Trimming stripped 3 bases from V and 3 bases from J, with 15 bases between. CDR1 and CDR2 (germline): MDHEN, SYDVKM. Data came from immunoSEQ multiplex PCR; TCRdb stores just in-frame clones and leaves some out. Of 150,000 to 200,000 clones in the sample, 85% to 90% are singletons; the top ten hold about 24%. Study-level points and caveats: Among AZD1222 vaccinees, only 5 to 7 were seropositive at baseline. The donor cohort was predominantly white British with a female majority, and clonal diversity may have been underestimated.

The sequence derives from an adult who received the AZD1222 COVID-19 vaccine. The genes are TRBV28 and TRBJ1-5; D is ambiguous. The sequenced sample was peripheral blood, obtained 28 days after the second AZD1222 dose. The CDR3 here is CASSFGSPTTNQPQHF. The CDR3 nucleotides read TGTGCCAGCAGTTTCGGGTCTCCCACCACCAATCAGCCCCAGCATTTT. Based on the CDR3 plus reference TRBV28 and TRBJ1-5, the full variable domain is DVKVTQSSRYLVKRTGEKVFLECVQDMDHENMFWYRQDPGLGLRLIYFSYDVKMKEKGDIPEGYSVSREKKERFSLILESASTNQTSMYLCASSFGSPTTNQPQHFGDGTRLSIL.